This T cell receptor (beta chain) stems from a study of cytomegalovirus exposure and HLA in healthy donors (dated by TCRdb to about 2017). Turning to the overall study: An earlier analysis of approximately 640 of the donors reported roughly 270 Gb of sequence data and 100 million to 130 million unique TCR beta sequences from 150 million to 200 million T cells. Among around 400 genotyped donors of the cohort, an average of approximately 200,000 unique TCR beta nucleotide sequences was sequenced per donor, of which about 20% were non-productive. Of the roughly 410 genotyped donors, approximately 80% were placed in the genetic ancestry cluster associated with self-reported Caucasian donors. Because of strong linkage in the cohort, a handful of DR-DQ haplotypes were treated as single units for association and clustering. Genome-wide SNP genotypes for about three fifths of the roughly 670 donors were used in a later genetic analysis, which treated that subset as a discovery cohort. HLA typing included class I and class II loci at four-digit resolution. Rather than drawing on any new phenotypic data, the later analysis identified candidate immune exposures from TCR beta sequences and the way those sequences occurred across donors. Using immunosequencing, the study profiled T cell repertoires from 500 to 800 subjects and related those repertoires to cytomegalovirus serostatus. Roughly 290 gigabases of sequencing data and around 80 million unique TCR sequences made up an early release that covered several hundred HLA-typed donors. The number of typed donors differed by locus: about 620-640 for A, B, C, DRB1 and DQB1; some 500 for DQA1; 606 for DPA1; and approximately 450 for DPB1. To decide whether each TCR beta V gene segment behaved as functional or pseudogenic, an earlier analysis of some 580 of the donors relied on high-throughput TCR beta sequencing. Besides the first cohort of under 700 subjects, a separate validation cohort made up of 120 or so different subjects was used. The study aimed to test whether signatures of past pathogen exposure could be identified by cataloging public T cell receptors. All discovery cohort repertoires had been generated on a single sequencing platform. Donor age, sex, ethnicity and CMV serostatus were collected together with the repertoire data. A later analysis re-examined previously published TCR beta repertoires from more than 550 donors and added high-resolution HLA genotyping to investigate patterns of TCR occurrence. High-throughput TCR immunosequencing, statistical association of individual TCRs with disease status, and machine learning were combined to predict cytomegalovirus infection status. Study-wide conclusions, independent of this receptor: The only immune exposure information available for the cohort was CMV serostatus. The classifier was reported to diagnose cytomegalovirus status with high specificity and sensitivity in both the original and validation cohorts. Assigning TCR associations to individual alleles was difficult when HLA alleles, especially DR and DQ, strongly co-occurred. An earlier analysis of around 540 of the donors showed that most TCR beta V segments appeared in productive rearrangements either about 90% or about 30% of the time, which broadly matched IMGT annotations. Because HLA typing was unavailable for some donors at each locus, only the typed subset was used in association tests. A cluster of highly shared sequence variants was judged likely to be a technical artifact of the sequencing pipeline. Specific HLA alleles were associated with 15,000 to 20,000 TCR beta sequences at a false discovery rate of 0.05 in a later analysis. According to the authors, the approach could potentially be generalized to other disease states and immunological phenotypes. According to a later genetic analysis, donors in an Asian-associated ancestry cluster had fewer N-insertions in productive TCRs than the approximately 630-donor mean. A later analysis found that TCR association rates varied across HLA loci, with DRB1 alleles showing the most associated TCRs and HLA-C alleles the fewest. A later genetic analysis associated a missense DCLRE1C variant with V-gene and J-gene trimming of TCR beta chains, and an independent cohort replicated the association. Linkage disequilibrium might explain the correlated functional status among segregating V segments, but an unknown experimental factor could not be ruled out. According to a later analysis, parvovirus B19, influenza, CMV and Epstein-Barr virus appeared linked to several top co-occurrence clusters. The presence/absence analyses assumed that sequencing depth was roughly uniform across donors, and that assumption may not be true. In vitro tests confirmed that a few of the cytomegalovirus-associated TCR beta chains recognize cytomegalovirus antigens. A further reported finding was that TCR beta sequences accurately predicted the HLA-A and HLA-B alleles for most subjects in the first cohort. Because the 87-base-pair reads could not distinguish some IMGT-functional V segments, including TRBV6-2 and TRBV6-3, those segments were excluded. The study listed 150 to 200 TCR beta chains as associated with cytomegalovirus. Only TCR beta chains were sequenced in this cohort, and the absence of alpha or paired-chain data limited detectable features. According to a later analysis, most CMV-associated TCR beta chains appeared to be HLA-restricted, and the HLA associations seemed to be driven largely by CMV exposure. In a later analysis, HLA-associated TCR beta chains showed more clonal expansion and lower generation probabilities than non-associated chains that were equally common. Because counts were too low, fewer than 20 rarely observed V segments, including chromosome 9 orphons, were excluded from the earlier analysis of around 640 of the donors. Most TCR sequences were seen in very few donors, while some public TCRs were found in many individuals.

On this clone itself: Its antigen is not yet known. Nothing much larger sits one base from this clone, and base qualities are not available.

From its cysteine to its phenylalanine, the CDR3 spans 15 amino acids. The entry retains the CDR3 DNA only, 45 bases that are in frame from base 1. CDR1 and CDR2 were assigned from the germline V gene as KGHSH and LQKENI. V and J lose 2 bases and 6 bases, and a span of 16 bases separates them. Library generation was performed with the immunoSEQ multiplex PCR assay. For the multiplex PCR, a mixture combining 60 forward primers for TCR Vbeta segments and 13 reverse primers for TCR Jbeta segments was used. Amplification of the CDR3 region of rearranged TCR beta genes was performed with a multiplex PCR assay on genomic DNA. The Illumina HiSeq System was used to sequence the amplified TCR beta libraries as 87-base-pair reads. For the original study's pipeline: A later analysis tallied roughly 76 million unique TCR beta chains across the 700 or so repertoires, and roughly 11 million of those chains were shared by two or more donors. Raw reads were error-corrected and collapsed into unique sequences with a nearest-neighbor algorithm that merged closely related sequences to remove PCR and sequencing errors. CDR3 sequences were aligned to IMGT reference sequences to assign V, D and J gene segments. For a sequence to be retained, at least a six-nucleotide match to both a V gene segment and a J gene segment was required. Rearrangements were classified as productive when the CDR3 lacked stop codons and remained in frame with V and J, and all other rearrangements were classified as non-productive. Following IMGT convention, CDR3 was defined as the stretch from the second conserved V-encoded cysteine to the conserved J-encoded phenylalanine. Sequences without an unambiguous match to a single V gene segment were excluded from the earlier analysis of about 640 of the donors. An earlier analysis of approximately 590 of the donors called V segments functional above 56.7% productive rearrangements and segregating when the between-donor standard deviation exceeded 5%. To diagnose cytomegalovirus status from the catalog of TCR beta chain sequences, a statistical classification framework was built. In a later analysis, V and J genes were assigned by comparing TCR nucleotide sequences against IMGT/GENE-DB human TR gene sequences. A later analysis assigned CDR3 sequences and most-parsimonious VDJ recombination scenarios with the TCRdist pipeline. In a later analysis, each TCR beta chain was defined by its CDR3 amino acid sequence together with its V-gene family, and reads lacking a unique V-gene family were excluded. A later analysis removed roughly 590 highly shared, low-generation-probability nucleotide sequences to deal with suspected cross-contamination and a sequencing artifact. A later analysis calculated a clonal expansion index for each public chain from normalized within-repertoire ranks of inferred template counts. Generation probabilities in a later analysis came from a VDJ recombination model fitted to out-of-frame rearrangements, and those results were checked against IGoR. In a later analysis, TCR-TCR, TCR-HLA and TCR-CMV co-occurrence was scored with hypergeometric tests, and a repertoire-size bias correction was applied to TCR pairs. In a later analysis, false discovery rates were estimated by permuting HLA or CMV assignments 20 times. A later analysis grouped co-occurring TCRs with DBSCAN, adding TCRdist sequence similarity when clustering within HLA-allele-positive subsets. Co-occurrence clustering excluded repertoires with fewer than 30,000 or more than 120,000 public chains, plus five with anomalous nucleotide sharing. As stored in TCRdb, this immuneACCESS dataset retains in-frame rearrangements with V and J assigned. A fraction of the clones does not appear; measured against another copy, unresolved V genes explain less than half of the discrepancy, and the remainder lacks a known reason. D and trimming come from the DNA, and the V and J calls and clone size come from that table. The sample table holds 200,000 to 250,000 clones, of which around 64% were seen once. 2.6% of the sample comes from the top ten.

The cohort consisted of some 730 healthy bone marrow donors. At the time of sampling, all cohort members were nominally healthy, though unrecorded immune exposures were likely present. The donor tested CMV seropositive and was one of the 289 seropositive cohort members. Each donor provided a peripheral blood sample, and peripheral blood mononuclear cells were used for TCR beta sequencing. Genomic DNA was extracted from the blood cell samples with the Qiagen DNeasy Blood Extraction Kit. Rearrangement joined TRBV18 to TRBJ1-1; the D gene is perhaps TRBD1, on 5 matching bases. The sequencing input was PBMCs. This TCR was recovered from a man aged 40-55 years in good health and CMV-seropositive. CDR3 region: CASSPSGRVDPEAFF. The nucleotide sequence is TGTGCCAGCTCACCATCGGGCAGGGTGGATCCTGAAGCTTTCTTT.